The source of this TCR beta chain is a study of cytomegalovirus exposure and HLA in healthy donors. Study conclusions and caveats: The study flagged about 160 TCR beta chains as cytomegalovirus-associated. Presence/absence analyses assumed roughly uniform sequencing depth across donors. Apart from CMV serostatus, no immune exposure information was available.

It was healthy bone marrow donors who served as donors. V lost 5 bases and J lost 7; bases outside the gene matches: 8. Germline CDR1 reads SGHTA; CDR2 reads FQGNSA. The CDR3 length is 15 residues. To note about this clone: Its antigen is not known.

Primers included in the PCR were 60 Vbeta and 13 Jbeta primers. Sequencing used immunoSEQ multiplex PCR; TCRdb keeps in-frame clones, though not all of them. The data hold around 230,000 clones, with just under 80% observed a single time. The gene calls are TRBV7-2 and TRBJ1-5; 10 bases are a match to TRBD1. The receptor was derived from a boy aged 5-17 years in good health and CMV-seronegative. Sequenced: PBMCs. The CDR3 sequence is CASSPWTGGQQPQHF. CDR3 nucleotides: TGTGCCAGCAGCCCATGGACAGGGGGACAACAGCCCCAGCATTTT.